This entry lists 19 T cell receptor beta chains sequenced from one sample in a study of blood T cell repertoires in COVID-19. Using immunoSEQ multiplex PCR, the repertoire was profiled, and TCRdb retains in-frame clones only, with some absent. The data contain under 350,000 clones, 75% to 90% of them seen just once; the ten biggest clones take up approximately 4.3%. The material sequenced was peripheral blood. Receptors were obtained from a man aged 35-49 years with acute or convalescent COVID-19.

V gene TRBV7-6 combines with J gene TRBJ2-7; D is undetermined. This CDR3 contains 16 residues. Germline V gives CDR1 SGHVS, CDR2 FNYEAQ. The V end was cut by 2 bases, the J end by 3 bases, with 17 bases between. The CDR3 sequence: CASSLKPPAGLYEQYF. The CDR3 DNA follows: TGTGCCAGCAGCTTAAAGCCCCCAGCAGGCCTCTACGAGCAGTACTTC.

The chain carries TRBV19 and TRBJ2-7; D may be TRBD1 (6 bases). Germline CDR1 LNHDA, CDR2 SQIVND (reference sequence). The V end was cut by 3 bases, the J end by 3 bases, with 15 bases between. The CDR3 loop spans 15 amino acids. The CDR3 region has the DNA TGTGCCAGTAGTATCCGGGCAGGGGAGTACTACGAGCAGTACTTC. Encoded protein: CASSIRAGEYYEQYF.

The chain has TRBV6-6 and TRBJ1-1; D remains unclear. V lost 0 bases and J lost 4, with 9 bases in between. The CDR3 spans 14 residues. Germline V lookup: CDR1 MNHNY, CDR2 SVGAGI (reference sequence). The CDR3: CASSYSAEPTEAFF. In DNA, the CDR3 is TGTGCCAGCAGTTACTCGGCAGAACCCACTGAAGCTTTCTTT.

CDR3 protein: CASSYGWNTEAFF. CDR3 sequence (DNA): TGTGCCAGCAGTTATGGCTGGAACACTGAAGCTTTCTTT. The gene calls are TRBV6-5 and TRBJ1-1; D gene ambiguous. Trimming removed 3 bases at V and 1 base at J, with 6 bases between. This CDR3 comprises 13 residues. Germline CDR1 and CDR2: MNHEY and SVGAGI.

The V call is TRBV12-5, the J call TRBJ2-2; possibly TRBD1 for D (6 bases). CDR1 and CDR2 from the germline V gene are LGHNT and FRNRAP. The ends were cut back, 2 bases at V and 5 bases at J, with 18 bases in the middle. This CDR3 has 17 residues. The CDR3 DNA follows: TGTGCTAGTGGTTTGCCCTTCCCAGGCAGGGGAACCGGGGAGCTGTTTTTT. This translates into CASGLPFPGRGTGELFF.

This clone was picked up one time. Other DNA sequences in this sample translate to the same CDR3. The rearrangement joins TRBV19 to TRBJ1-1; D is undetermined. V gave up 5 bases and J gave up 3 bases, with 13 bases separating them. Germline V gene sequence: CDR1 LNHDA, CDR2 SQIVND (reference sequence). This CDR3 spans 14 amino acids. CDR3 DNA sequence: TGTGCCAGTAGTCCCTCCGGGGTTTACACTGAAGCTTTCTTT. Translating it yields CASSPSGVYTEAFF.

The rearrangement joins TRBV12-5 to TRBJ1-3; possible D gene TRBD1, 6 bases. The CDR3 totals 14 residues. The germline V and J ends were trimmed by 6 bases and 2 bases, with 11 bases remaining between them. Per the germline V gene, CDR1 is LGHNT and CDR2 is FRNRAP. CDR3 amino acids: CASGPGQTGNTIYF. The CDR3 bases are TGTGCTAGTGGACCCGGACAGACTGGAAACACCATATATTTT.

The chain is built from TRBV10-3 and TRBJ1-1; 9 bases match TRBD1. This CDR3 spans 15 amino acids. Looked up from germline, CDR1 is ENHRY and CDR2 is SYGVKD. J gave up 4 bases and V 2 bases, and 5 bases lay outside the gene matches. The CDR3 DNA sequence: TGTGCCATCAGTGAGGTGGGACAGGGATCCACTGAAGCTTTCTTT. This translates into CAISEVGQGSTEAFF.

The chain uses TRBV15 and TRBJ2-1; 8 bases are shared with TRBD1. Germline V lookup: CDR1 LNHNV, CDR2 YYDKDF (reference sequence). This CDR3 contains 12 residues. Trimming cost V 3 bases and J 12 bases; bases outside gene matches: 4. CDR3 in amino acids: CATSRDTGGQFF. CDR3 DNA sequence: TGTGCCACCAGCAGGGACACAGGGGGGCAGTTCTTC.

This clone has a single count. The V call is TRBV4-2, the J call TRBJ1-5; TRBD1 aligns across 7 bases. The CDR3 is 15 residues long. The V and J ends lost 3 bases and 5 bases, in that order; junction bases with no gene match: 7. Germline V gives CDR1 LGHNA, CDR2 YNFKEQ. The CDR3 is CASSQRQGGDQPQHF. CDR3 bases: TGTGCCAGCAGCCAGCGGCAGGGGGGCGATCAGCCCCAGCATTTT.

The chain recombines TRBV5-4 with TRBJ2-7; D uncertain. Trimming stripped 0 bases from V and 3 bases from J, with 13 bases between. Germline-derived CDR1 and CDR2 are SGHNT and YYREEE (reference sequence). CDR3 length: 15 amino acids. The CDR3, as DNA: TGTGCCAGCAGCTTGGAGGCAAATCACTACTACGAGCAGTACTTC. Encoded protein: CASSLEANHYYEQYF.

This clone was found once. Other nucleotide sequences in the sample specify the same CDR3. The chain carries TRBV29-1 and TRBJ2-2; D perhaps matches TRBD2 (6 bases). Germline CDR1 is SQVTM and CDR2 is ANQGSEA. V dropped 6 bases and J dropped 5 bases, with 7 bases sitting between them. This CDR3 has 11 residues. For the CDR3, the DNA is TGCAGCGTGGGGGGAACCGGGGAGCTGTTTTTT. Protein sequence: CSVGGTGELFF.

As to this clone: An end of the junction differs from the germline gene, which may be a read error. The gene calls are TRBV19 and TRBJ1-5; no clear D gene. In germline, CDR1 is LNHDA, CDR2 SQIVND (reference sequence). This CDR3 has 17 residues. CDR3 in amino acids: CASSSGVSRYSNQPQHF. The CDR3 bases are TGTGCCAGCAGTAGCGGGGTTTCCCGTTATAGCAATCAGCCCCAGCATTTT.

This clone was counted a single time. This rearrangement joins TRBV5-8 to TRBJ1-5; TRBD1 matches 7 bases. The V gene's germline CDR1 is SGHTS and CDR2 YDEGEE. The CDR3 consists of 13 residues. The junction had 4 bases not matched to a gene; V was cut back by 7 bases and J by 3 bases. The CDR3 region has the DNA TGTGCCAGCCTCCAGGGGGTCAATCAGCCCCAGCATTTT. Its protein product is CASLQGVNQPQHF.

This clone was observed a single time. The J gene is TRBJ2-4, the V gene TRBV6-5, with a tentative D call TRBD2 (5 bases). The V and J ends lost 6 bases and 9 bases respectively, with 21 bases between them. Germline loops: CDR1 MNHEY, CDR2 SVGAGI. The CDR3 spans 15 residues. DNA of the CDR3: TGTGCCAGCAGCTCGACACAGCTAGCCAAGGGCATTCAGTACTTC. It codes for CASSSTQLAKGIQYF.

The CDR3 is CASSPGATRPYEQYF. CDR3 in DNA: TGTGCCAGCAGCCCCGGAGCGACCCGGCCCTACGAGCAGTACTTC. The chain has TRBV4-2 and TRBJ2-7; unclear D gene. CDR1 and CDR2 (germline): LGHNA, YNFKEQ. CDR3 length equals 15 residues. V was clipped by 4 bases and J by 2 bases, with 15 bases between them.

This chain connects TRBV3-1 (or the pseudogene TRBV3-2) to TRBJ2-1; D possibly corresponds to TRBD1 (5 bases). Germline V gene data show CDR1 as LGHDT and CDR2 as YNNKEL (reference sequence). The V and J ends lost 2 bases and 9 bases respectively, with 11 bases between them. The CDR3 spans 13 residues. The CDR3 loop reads CASSQKTVSEQFF. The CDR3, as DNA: TGTGCCAGCAGCCAAAAGACAGTGAGTGAGCAGTTCTTC.

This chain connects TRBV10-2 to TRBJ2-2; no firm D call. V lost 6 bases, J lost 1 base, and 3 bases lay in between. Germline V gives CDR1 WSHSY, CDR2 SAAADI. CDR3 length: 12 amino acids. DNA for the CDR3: TGCGCCAGCAGCTTGAACACCGGGGAGCTGTTTTTT. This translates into CASSLNTGELFF.

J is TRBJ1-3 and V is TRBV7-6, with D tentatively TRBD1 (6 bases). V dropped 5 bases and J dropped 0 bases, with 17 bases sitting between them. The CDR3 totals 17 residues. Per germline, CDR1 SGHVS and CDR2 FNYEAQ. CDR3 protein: CASSHFQDRISGNTIYF. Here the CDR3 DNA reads TGTGCCAGCAGCCATTTCCAGGACAGAATCTCTGGAAACACCATATATTTT.